The subject of this entry is one T cell receptor beta chain. Antigen unknown. The sample is drawn from a study of vaccination and CD4 T cells after COVID-19. Across the whole study: Diagnosis preceded the drawing of post-COVID samples by a median 101 days (range 35 to 161). Stimulation of the cells used overlapping spike peptide pools from SARS-CoV-2 and from the common cold coronaviruses HCoV-NL63, HCoV-OC43 and HCoV-229E.

Scientists ran DNA taken from cultured CD4+ T cells through the Oncomine TCR Beta short-read assay for sequencing. Once CD4+ T cells had been cultured, genomic DNA was extracted from them. A single record per CDR3 protein comes from TCRdb applying MiXCR to the PCR reads. The table has more than 3,000 distinct CDR3 sequences, around 16% seen once. Specified treatment: roughly ten-day PBMC culture with coronavirus spike peptide pools or control peptides (ViraFEST assay). Negative selection purified CD4+ T cells after ten to eleven days of culture. From germline, CDR1 is SGDLS and CDR2 YYNGEE. The CDR3 covers 16 residues. The junction had 10 bases not matched to a gene; V was cut back by 0 bases and J by 6 bases.

This sequence was found in a human donor who had recovered from COVID-19. The chain employs TRBV9 and TRBJ1-2; TRBD1 agrees at 8 bases. Sequencing was carried out using CD4+ T cells from blood, cultured in vitro. CDR3 sequence: CASSVGGPGGVNGYTF. For the CDR3, the DNA is TGTGCCAGCAGCGTAGGGGGTCCAGGGGGCGTAAATGGCTACACCTTC.